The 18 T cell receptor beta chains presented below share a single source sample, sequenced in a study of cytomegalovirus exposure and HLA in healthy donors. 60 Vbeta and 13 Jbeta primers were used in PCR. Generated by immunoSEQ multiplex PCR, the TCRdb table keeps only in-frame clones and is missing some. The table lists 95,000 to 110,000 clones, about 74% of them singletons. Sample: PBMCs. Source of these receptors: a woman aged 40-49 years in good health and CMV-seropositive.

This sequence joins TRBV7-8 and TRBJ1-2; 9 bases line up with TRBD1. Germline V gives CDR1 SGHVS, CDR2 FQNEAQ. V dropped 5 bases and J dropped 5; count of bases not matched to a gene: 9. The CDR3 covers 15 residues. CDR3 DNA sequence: TGTGCCAGCAGCCCCTCGGACAGGGGAGAATATGGCTACACCTTC. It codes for CASSPSDRGEYGYTF.

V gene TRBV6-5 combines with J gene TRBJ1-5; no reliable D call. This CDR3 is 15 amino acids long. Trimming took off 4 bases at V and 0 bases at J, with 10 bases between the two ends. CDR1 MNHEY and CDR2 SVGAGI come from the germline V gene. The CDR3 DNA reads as TGTGCCAGCAGTTGGAATGGAGCTAGCAATCAGCCCCAGCATTTT. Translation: CASSWNGASNQPQHF.

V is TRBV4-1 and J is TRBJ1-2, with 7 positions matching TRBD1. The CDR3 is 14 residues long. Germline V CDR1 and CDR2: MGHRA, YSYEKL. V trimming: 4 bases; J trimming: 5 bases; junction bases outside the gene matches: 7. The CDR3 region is CASSLGQASYGYTF. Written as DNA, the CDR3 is TGCGCCAGCAGCCTCGGACAGGCCTCGTATGGCTACACCTTC.

CDR3 protein: CASSLLTGQNSPLHF. The CDR3 bases are TGTGCCAGCAGCCTTTTGACAGGGCAAAATTCACCCCTCCACTTT. J is TRBJ1-6 and V is TRBV16; 7 bases line up with TRBD1. V trimming: 4 bases; J trimming: 7 bases; junction bases outside the gene matches: 7. Germline CDR1 and CDR2: KGHSY and FQNENV. The CDR3 contains 15 residues.

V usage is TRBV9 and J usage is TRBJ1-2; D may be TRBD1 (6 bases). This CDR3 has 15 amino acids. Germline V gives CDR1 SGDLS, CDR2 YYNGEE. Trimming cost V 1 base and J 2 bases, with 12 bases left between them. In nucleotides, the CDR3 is TGTGCCAGCAGCGTATCCAGGGGAGACAACTATGGCTACACCTTC. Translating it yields CASSVSRGDNYGYTF.

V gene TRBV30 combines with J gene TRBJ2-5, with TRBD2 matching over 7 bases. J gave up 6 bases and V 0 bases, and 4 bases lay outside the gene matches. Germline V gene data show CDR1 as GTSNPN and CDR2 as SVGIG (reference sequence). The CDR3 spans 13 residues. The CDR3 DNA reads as TGTGCCTGGAGTGTAGGGGAGGGAAAGACCCAGTACTTC. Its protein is CAWSVGEGKTQYF.

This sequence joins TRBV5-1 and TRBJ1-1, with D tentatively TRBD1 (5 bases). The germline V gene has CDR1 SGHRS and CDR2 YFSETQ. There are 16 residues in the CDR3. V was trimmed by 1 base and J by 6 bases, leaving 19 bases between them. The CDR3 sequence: CASSLRSGIQLSEAFF. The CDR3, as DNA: TGCGCCAGCAGCTTGCGTTCAGGGATCCAACTCTCTGAAGCTTTCTTT.

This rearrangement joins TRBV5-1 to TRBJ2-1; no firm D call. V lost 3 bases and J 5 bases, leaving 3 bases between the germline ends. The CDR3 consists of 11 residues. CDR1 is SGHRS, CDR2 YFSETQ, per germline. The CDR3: CASSYNNEQFF. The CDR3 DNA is TGCGCCAGCAGCTATAACAATGAGCAGTTCTTC. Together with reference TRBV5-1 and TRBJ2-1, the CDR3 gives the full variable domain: KAGVTQTPRYLIKTRGQQVTLSCSPISGHRSVSWYQQTPGQGLQFLFEYFSETQRNKGNFPGRFSGRQFSNSRSEMNVSTLELGDSALYLCASSYNNEQFFGPGTRLTVL.

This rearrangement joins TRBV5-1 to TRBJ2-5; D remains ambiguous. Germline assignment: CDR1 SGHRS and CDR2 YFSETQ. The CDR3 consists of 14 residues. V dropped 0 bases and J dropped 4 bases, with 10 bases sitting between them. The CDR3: CASSLEAGPETQYF. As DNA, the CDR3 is TGCGCCAGCAGCTTGGAGGCAGGCCCAGAGACCCAGTACTTC.

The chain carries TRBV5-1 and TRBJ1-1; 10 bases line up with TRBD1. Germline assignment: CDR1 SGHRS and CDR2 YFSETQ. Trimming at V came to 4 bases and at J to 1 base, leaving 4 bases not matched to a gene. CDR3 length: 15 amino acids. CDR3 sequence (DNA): TGCGCCAGCAGCCTGGACAGGGGGGGGAACACTGAAGCTTTCTTT. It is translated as CASSLDRGGNTEAFF.

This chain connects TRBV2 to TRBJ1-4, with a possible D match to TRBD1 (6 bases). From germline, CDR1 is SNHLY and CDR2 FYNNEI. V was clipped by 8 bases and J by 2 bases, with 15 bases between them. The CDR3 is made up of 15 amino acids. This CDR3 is CASVGVRGTNEKLFF. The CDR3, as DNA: TGTGCCAGCGTGGGGGTAAGGGGGACTAATGAAAAACTGTTTTTT. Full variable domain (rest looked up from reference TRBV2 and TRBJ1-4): EPEVTQTPSHQVTQMGQEVILRCVPISNHLYFYWYRQILGQKVEFLVSFYNNEISEKSEIFDDQFSVERPDGSNFTLKIRSTKLEDSAMYFCASVGVRGTNEKLFFGSGTQLSVL.

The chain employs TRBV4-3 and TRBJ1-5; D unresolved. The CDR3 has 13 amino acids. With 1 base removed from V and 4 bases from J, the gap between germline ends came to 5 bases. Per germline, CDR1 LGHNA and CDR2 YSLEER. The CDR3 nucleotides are TGCGCCAGCAGCCAAGGACTTAATCAGCCCCAGCATTTT. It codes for CASSQGLNQPQHF.

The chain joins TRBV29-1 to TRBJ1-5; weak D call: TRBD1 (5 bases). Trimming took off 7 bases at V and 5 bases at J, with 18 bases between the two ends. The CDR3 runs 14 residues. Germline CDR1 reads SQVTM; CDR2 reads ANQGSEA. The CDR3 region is CSALQGSRDQPQHF. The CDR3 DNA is TGCAGCGCCCTCCAGGGAAGTCGGGATCAGCCCCAGCATTTT.

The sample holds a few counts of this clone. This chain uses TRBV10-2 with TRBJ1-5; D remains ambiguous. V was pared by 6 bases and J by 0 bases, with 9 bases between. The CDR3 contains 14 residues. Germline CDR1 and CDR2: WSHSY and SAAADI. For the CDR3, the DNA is TGCGCCAGCAGAGACACAATTAGCAATCAGCCCCAGCATTTT. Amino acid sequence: CASRDTISNQPQHF.

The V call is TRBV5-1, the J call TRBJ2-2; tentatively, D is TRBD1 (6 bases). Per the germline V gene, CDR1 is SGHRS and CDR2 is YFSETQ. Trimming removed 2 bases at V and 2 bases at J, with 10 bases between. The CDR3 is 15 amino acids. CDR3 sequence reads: CASSLRDTNTGELFF. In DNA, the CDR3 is TGCGCCAGCAGCTTAAGGGACACAAACACCGGGGAGCTGTTTTTT.

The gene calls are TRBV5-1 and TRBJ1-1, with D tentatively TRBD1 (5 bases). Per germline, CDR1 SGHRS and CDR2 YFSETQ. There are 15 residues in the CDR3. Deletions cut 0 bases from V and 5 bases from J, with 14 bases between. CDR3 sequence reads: CASSLVSGGKTEAFF. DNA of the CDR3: TGCGCCAGCAGCTTGGTCTCCGGGGGGAAGACTGAAGCTTTCTTT.

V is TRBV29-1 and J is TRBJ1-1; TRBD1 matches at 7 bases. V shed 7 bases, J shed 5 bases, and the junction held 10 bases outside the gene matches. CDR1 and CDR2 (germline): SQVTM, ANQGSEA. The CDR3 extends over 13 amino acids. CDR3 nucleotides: TGCAGCGGGAAACAGGGGACGTGGACTGAAGCTTTCTTT. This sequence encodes CSGKQGTWTEAFF.

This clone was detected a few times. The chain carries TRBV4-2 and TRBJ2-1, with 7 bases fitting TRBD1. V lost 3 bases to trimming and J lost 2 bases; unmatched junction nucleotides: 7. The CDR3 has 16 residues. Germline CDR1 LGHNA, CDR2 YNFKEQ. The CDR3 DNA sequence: TGTGCCAGCAGCCACACCGGGACAGAGACCTACAATGAGCAGTTCTTC. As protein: CASSHTGTETYNEQFF.